A single sample gave rise to the 32 T cell receptor beta chains below, sequenced in a study of cytomegalovirus exposure and HLA in healthy donors (dated by TCRdb to about 2017). Library generation was performed with the immunoSEQ multiplex PCR assay. For the multiplex PCR, a mixture combining 60 forward primers for TCR Vbeta segments and 13 reverse primers for TCR Jbeta segments was used. TCRdb took this table from immuneACCESS and kept in-frame rearrangements with V and J called. Such tables lack part of the clones; where checked against another copy, unresolved V genes explain under half of the gap, and the rest is unexplained. The sample table records some 120,000 clones; 77% of these occur just once. The ten largest clones capture around 3.9% of the sample. The sample was PBMCs. The origin of the receptors is a human donor in good health.

The V and J genes are TRBV7-3 and TRBJ1-1, with a weak D call TRBD1 (6 bases). The CDR3 spans 17 residues. Trimming pared 0 bases from V and 0 bases from J, leaving 14 bases between. Germline V gene sequence: CDR1 SGHTA, CDR2 FQGTGA. This CDR3 is CASSLTGGPKMNTEAFF. The CDR3 nucleotides read TGTGCCAGCAGCTTAACCGGGGGGCCAAAGATGAACACTGAAGCTTTCTTT.

The J gene is TRBJ2-1, the V gene TRBV4-1, with 9 bases that match TRBD2. The CDR3 runs to 17 residues. The J segment lost 5 bases and the V segment lost 0 bases, leaving 8 bases of the junction unmatched. From germline, CDR1 is MGHRA and CDR2 YSYEKL. CDR3 loop: CASSQERRASGDNEQFF. CDR3 coding DNA: TGCGCCAGCAGCCAAGAAAGGCGGGCTAGCGGGGACAATGAGCAGTTCTTC.

This clone was observed a few times. The rearrangement joins TRBV5-1 to TRBJ2-2; 9 bases map to TRBD1. This CDR3 comprises 15 residues. In germline, CDR1 is SGHRS, CDR2 YFSETQ. The V segment lost 4 bases and the J segment 6 bases; nucleotides outside the gene matches: 7. The CDR3 nucleotides read TGCGCCAGCAGCACAAGGACAGGGGCCCCCGGGGAGCTGTTTTTT. Its protein product is CASSTRTGAPGELFF.

This clone was detected a few times. The chain carries TRBV6-5 and TRBJ1-1; D is uncertain. Trimming cost V 4 bases and J 1 base, with 4 bases left between them. Germline assignment: CDR1 MNHEY and CDR2 SVGAGI. The CDR3 totals 12 residues. CDR3 in DNA: TGTGCCAGCAGTTCAGGGAACACTGAAGCTTTCTTT. This translates into CASSSGNTEAFF.

The rearrangement links TRBV18 to TRBJ1-1; D is unclear. This CDR3 region has 13 residues. The germline CDR1 and CDR2 sequences are KGHSH and LQKENI. Trimming took off 4 bases at V and 3 bases at J, with 9 bases between the two ends. The DNA for the CDR3 is TGTGCCAGCTCACGCGCAGAGGACACTGAAGCTTTCTTT. This sequence encodes CASSRAEDTEAFF.

This clone was detected only a few times. The rearrangement joins TRBV5-1 to TRBJ2-1; 7 bases agree with TRBD2. In germline, CDR1 is SGHRS, CDR2 YFSETQ. The length of the CDR3 is 15 residues. V gave up 2 bases and J gave up 7 bases; unmatched junction bases: 9. Here the CDR3 reads CASSFNGRAMNEQFF. The CDR3 bases are TGCGCCAGCAGCTTCAATGGGAGGGCCATGAATGAGCAGTTCTTC.

J is TRBJ1-1 and V is TRBV5-4, with 8 positions matching TRBD1. CDR1 SGHNT and CDR2 YYREEE come from the germline V gene (reference sequence). This CDR3 spans 16 amino acids. Losses at the gene ends were 1 base for V and 0 bases for J; bases not matched to a gene: 5. This CDR3 reads CASSLPTGALNTEAFF. In DNA, the CDR3 is TGTGCCAGCAGCTTGCCGACAGGGGCTCTGAACACTGAAGCTTTCTTT.

This chain uses TRBV28 with TRBJ2-3, with 12 bases lining up with TRBD2. The CDR3 runs 16 residues. Germline V gene sequence: CDR1 MDHEN, CDR2 SYDVKM. V lost 5 bases and J lost 4; bases outside the gene matches: 7. The DNA for the CDR3 is TGTGCCAGCAGTCCACCTAGCGGGAGGGCACCAGATACGCAGTATTTT. Translating gives CASSPPSGRAPDTQYF.

Points on this clone: A read error may produce the germline difference seen at one junction end. The chain recombines TRBV7-7 with TRBJ2-1, with 11 bases identical to TRBD2. Germline CDR1 SSHAT, CDR2 FNYEAQ (reference sequence). The CDR3 is 15 amino acids. The CDR3 loop is CASSPGTSGYNEQFF. In nucleotides, the CDR3 is TGTGCTAGCAGCCCCGGGACTAGCGGCTACAATGAGCAGTTCTTC.

The rearrangement uses TRBV15 and TRBJ2-7; the D is unclear. CDR1 and CDR2 from the germline V gene are LNHNV and YYDKDF (reference sequence). CDR3 length equals 14 residues. The germline V and J ends were trimmed by 0 bases and 8 bases, with 14 bases remaining between them. The CDR3 sequence is CATSRETSGWQQYF. CDR3 nucleotide sequence: TGTGCCACCAGCAGAGAGACTTCGGGTTGGCAGCAGTACTTC. The variable domain in full, completed from reference TRBV15 and TRBJ2-7, reads DAMVIQNPRYQVTQFGKPVTLSCSQTLNHNVMYWYQQKSSQAPKLLFHYYDKDFNNEADTPDNFQSRRPNTSFCFLDIRSPGLGDTAMYLCATSRETSGWQQYFGPGTRLTVT.

V is TRBV28 and J is TRBJ2-5; 8 bases are shared with TRBD2. Judging by the DNA end, TRBJ2-7 fits better; the J call may be wrong. Germline V gene lookup returns CDR1 MDHEN and CDR2 SYDVKM. This CDR3 contains 14 residues. Here the CDR3 DNA reads TGTGCCAGCAGGAGTAGCGGGGCCCTCTACGAGCAGTACTTC. As protein: CASRSSGALYEQYF.

This sequence joins TRBV20-1 and TRBJ2-1; D is unclear. V was clipped by 3 bases and J by 5 bases, with 5 bases between them. Germline lookup yields CDR1 DFQATT and CDR2 SNEGSKA (reference sequence). The CDR3 loop spans 11 amino acids. The CDR3 region is CSARLDNEQFF. As DNA, the CDR3 is TGCAGTGCTAGGCTAGACAATGAGCAGTTCTTC.

The count of this clone is one. V usage is TRBV6-5 and J usage is TRBJ1-1, with TRBD1 as a possible D gene (6 bases). CDR3 size: 14 residues. CDR1 and CDR2 from the germline V gene are MNHEY and SVGAGI. V was clipped by 3 bases and J by 6 bases, with 14 bases between them. This CDR3 reads CASSYSGEGAEAFF. The CDR3 DNA reads TGTGCCAGCAGTTATTCAGGGGAAGGAGCTGAAGCTTTCTTT.

V is TRBV10-1 and J is TRBJ1-4; a possible D gene is TRBD1 (5 bases). The germline V gene has CDR1 WNHNN and CDR2 SYGVQD (reference sequence). Deletions cut 7 bases from V and 8 bases from J, with 14 bases between. The CDR3 contains 13 residues. CDR3 in amino acids: CASKGGAGEKLFF. DNA of the CDR3: TGCGCCAGCAAGGGAGGGGCAGGAGAAAAACTGTTTTTT.

The chain joins TRBV9 to TRBJ1-2; D perhaps matches TRBD1 (5 bases). CDR1 is SGDLS and CDR2 is YYNGEE in the germline V gene. Trimming took off 3 bases at V and 4 bases at J, with 19 bases between the two ends. The CDR3 length is 16 residues. The CDR3 sequence: CASSDLRDGGIYGYTF. The CDR3 DNA sequence: TGTGCCAGCAGCGACCTCCGGGACGGAGGGATCTATGGCTACACCTTC.

In its sample, this clone was seen a few times. The chain joins TRBV2 to TRBJ2-7, with a weak D call TRBD1 (6 bases). CDR1 and CDR2 (germline): SNHLY, FYNNEI. This CDR3 region has 14 residues. Trimming stripped 6 bases from V and 1 base from J, with 13 bases between. The CDR3 DNA is TGTGCCAGCAGCTTCGGACAGCCTTCCTACGAGCAGTACTTC. Its translation is CASSFGQPSYEQYF.

The gene calls are TRBV10-3 and TRBJ1-4; weak D call: TRBD1 (5 bases). The germline V gene encodes CDR1 ENHRY and CDR2 SYGVKD. This CDR3 is built from 16 residues. V dropped 4 bases and J dropped 2 bases, with 14 bases sitting between them. This chain's CDR3 is CAISGTGGLTNEKLFF. For the CDR3, the DNA is TGTGCCATCAGTGGGACCGGGGGACTGACTAATGAAAAACTGTTTTTT.

Comments on this clone: One end of the junction fails to match germline, which may point to a read error. V is TRBV7-9 and J is TRBJ2-7; 13 bases map to TRBD2. CDR3 length: 19 amino acids. CDR1 and CDR2 from the germline V gene are SEHNR and FQNEAQ (reference sequence). The chain's CDR3 is CSSSFFAGLAGMEVYEQYF. Here the CDR3 DNA reads TGTTCCAGCAGCTTCTTCGCGGGACTAGCGGGAATGGAGGTCTACGAGCAGTACTTC.

The CDR3 reads CASRAGALLLSSYNSPLHF. As DNA, the CDR3 is TGTGCCAGCAGGGCAGGGGCCCTTCTCCTGAGCTCCTATAATTCACCCCTCCACTTT. The chain is built from TRBV27 and TRBJ1-6; maybe TRBD1 (6 bases). Germline CDR1 is MNHEY and CDR2 is SMNVEV (reference sequence). The V end was cut by 6 bases, the J end by 0 bases, with 21 bases between. The CDR3 is 19 amino acids.

This chain links TRBV7-3 with TRBJ2-3, with D tentatively TRBD1 (5 bases). Germline-derived CDR1 and CDR2 are SGHTA and FQGTGA. Trimming removed 2 bases at V and 3 bases at J, with 6 bases between. The CDR3 is 13 amino acids. The CDR3 loop is CASSLQGTDTQYF. As DNA, the CDR3 is TGTGCCAGCAGCTTACAGGGAACAGATACGCAGTATTTT.

The chain uses TRBV7-2 and TRBJ1-1; D is uncertain. V was trimmed by 1 base and J by 4 bases, leaving 7 bases between them. The CDR3 contains 13 residues. In germline, CDR1 is SGHTA, CDR2 FQGNSA. CDR3 amino acids: CASSLEGSTEAFF. The CDR3 nucleotides are TGTGCCAGCAGCTTAGAAGGGAGCACTGAAGCTTTCTTT.

This chain links TRBV7-3 with TRBJ2-3; the D gene is possibly TRBD1 (6 bases). The CDR3 runs to 13 residues. The V end lost 5 bases, the J end lost 4 bases, and 10 bases lay between the germline ends. Germline V gene data show CDR1 as SGHTA and CDR2 as FQGTGA. CDR3 in amino acids: CASSPGDPDTQYF. Here the CDR3 DNA reads TGTGCCAGCAGCCCAGGGGATCCAGATACGCAGTATTTT.

The gene calls are TRBV5-1 and TRBJ2-1, with 13 bases fitting TRBD2. The J segment lost 2 bases and the V segment lost 5 bases, leaving 4 bases of the junction unmatched. The CDR3 covers 16 residues. Germline V CDR1 and CDR2: SGHRS, YFSETQ. Written as DNA, the CDR3 is TGCGCCAGCAGTTATACTAGCGGGGGGGCCTACAATGAGCAGTTCTTC. Its translation: CASSYTSGGAYNEQFF.

The genes are TRBV7-6 and TRBJ2-1, with 10 nucleotides matching TRBD2. The germline V gene encodes CDR1 SGHVS and CDR2 FNYEAQ. V lost 5 bases and J lost 1; bases outside the gene matches: 2. The length of the CDR3 is 15 residues. CDR3 residues: CASSRTSGSYNEQFF. The CDR3 DNA sequence: TGTGCCAGCAGCCGGACTAGCGGTTCCTACAATGAGCAGTTCTTC.

This sequence joins TRBV13 and TRBJ2-1; D perhaps matches TRBD2 (6 bases). Germline-derived CDR1 and CDR2 are PRHDT and FYEKMQ (reference sequence). V lost 5 bases and J 10 bases, leaving 12 bases between the germline ends. The CDR3 runs to 12 residues. The CDR3 coding sequence is TGTGCCAGCAGCCTTATAGCGGTAGAGCAGTTCTTC. Its translation: CASSLIAVEQFF. Based on the CDR3 plus reference TRBV13 and TRBJ2-1, the full variable domain is AAGVIQSPRHLIKEKRETATLKCYPIPRHDTVYWYQQGPGQDPQFLISFYEKMQSDKGSIPDRFSAQQFSDYHSELNMSSLELGDSALYFCASSLIAVEQFFGPGTRLTVL.

V gene TRBV9 combines with J gene TRBJ2-7, with D possibly TRBD2 on 6 matching bases. CDR3 length: 15 residues. V lost 0 bases and J 3 bases, leaving 13 bases between the germline ends. Germline V lookup: CDR1 SGDLS, CDR2 YYNGEE. The CDR3 DNA follows: TGTGCCAGCAGCGTAGATCATGGAGGGAGCTACGAGCAGTACTTC. Protein: CASSVDHGGSYEQYF.

The chain links TRBV7-6 to TRBJ2-3, with 9 bases identical to TRBD1. The CDR3 runs 16 residues. Losses at the gene ends were 0 bases for V and 3 bases for J; bases not matched to a gene: 4. Looked up from germline, CDR1 is SGHVS and CDR2 is FNYEAQ. The CDR3 coding sequence is TGTGCCAGCAGCTTAGCCGGGACAGGGCGTACAGATACGCAGTATTTT. It yields the protein CASSLAGTGRTDTQYF.

CDR3 coding DNA: TGTGCCAGTAGTATGGGAGACTTGGCACGGAGCTCCTACGAGCAGTACTTC. Its translation: CASSMGDLARSSYEQYF. The chain has TRBV19 and TRBJ2-7; the D gene is possibly TRBD2 (5 bases). Trimming cost V 3 bases and J 0 bases, with 18 bases left between them. The V gene's germline CDR1 is LNHDA and CDR2 SQIVND (reference sequence). The CDR3 extends over 17 amino acids.

The V gene is TRBV6-1, the J gene TRBJ2-3; 9 bases map to TRBD2. CDR1 MNHNS and CDR2 SASEGT come from the germline V gene. V trimming: 10 bases; J trimming: 6 bases; junction bases outside the gene matches: 14. The CDR3 spans 15 residues. CDR3 nucleotide sequence: TGTGCCACCCTCTCCGGGGCTAGCGGGACGGATACGCAGTATTTT. It encodes CATLSGASGTDTQYF.

The chain has TRBV29-1 and TRBJ2-5; tentatively, D is TRBD1 (6 bases). In germline, CDR1 is SQVTM, CDR2 ANQGSEA. V gave up 7 bases and J gave up 0 bases, with 27 bases separating them. This CDR3 is 18 amino acids long. CDR3 bases: TGCAGCGGCCCAAGGCTCTTTTCCACAGGGCACCACCAAGAGACCCAGTACTTC. Translated, it gives CSGPRLFSTGHHQETQYF.

This clone was recorded a few times. The chain uses TRBV5-1 and TRBJ2-7; D possibly corresponds to TRBD2 (5 bases). The CDR3 extends over 14 amino acids. The V gene's germline CDR1 is SGHRS and CDR2 YFSETQ. With 0 bases removed from V and 5 bases from J, the gap between germline ends came to 12 bases. CDR3 sequence (DNA): TGCGCCAGCAGCTTGGCCTCCACGGGGAACGAGCAGTACTTC. Translated: CASSLASTGNEQYF.

The V and J genes are TRBV27 and TRBJ2-1, with D perhaps TRBD1 (5 bases). The CDR3 contains 19 residues. V gave up 0 bases and J gave up 1 base, with 19 bases separating them. CDR1 and CDR2 (germline): MNHEY, SMNVEV (reference sequence). CDR3 amino acids: CASSLSPDMAGSSYNEQFF. The CDR3 DNA sequence: TGTGCCAGCAGTTTATCCCCCGACATGGCAGGGTCTTCCTACAATGAGCAGTTCTTC.